This entry features one TCR beta chain sequence. The antigen is undetermined. The data belong to a study of T cells expressing NK-cell markers. Regarding the study as a whole: The CD3+CD56-NKG2C+ fraction of a handful of donors was also led by these clonotypes.

There are 15 residues in the CDR3. The germline CDR1 and CDR2 sequences are SGDLS and YYNGEE. TCRdb reprocessed the 5' RACE reads and stores each CDR3 protein as one record, lacking DNA. This sample contains 150,000 to 170,000 distinct CDR3 sequences. This sequence joins TRBV9 and TRBJ2-7; the D call from TCRdb, TRBD1, cannot be confirmed without DNA. Source material: blood T cells: a sorted CD56 or NKG2C T cell subset, CD4+ or CD8+ T cells, or bulk PBMC T cells (not recorded which). This receptor was taken from a woman aged 45-60 years in good health. CDR3 region: CASSETGTGGDEQYF.